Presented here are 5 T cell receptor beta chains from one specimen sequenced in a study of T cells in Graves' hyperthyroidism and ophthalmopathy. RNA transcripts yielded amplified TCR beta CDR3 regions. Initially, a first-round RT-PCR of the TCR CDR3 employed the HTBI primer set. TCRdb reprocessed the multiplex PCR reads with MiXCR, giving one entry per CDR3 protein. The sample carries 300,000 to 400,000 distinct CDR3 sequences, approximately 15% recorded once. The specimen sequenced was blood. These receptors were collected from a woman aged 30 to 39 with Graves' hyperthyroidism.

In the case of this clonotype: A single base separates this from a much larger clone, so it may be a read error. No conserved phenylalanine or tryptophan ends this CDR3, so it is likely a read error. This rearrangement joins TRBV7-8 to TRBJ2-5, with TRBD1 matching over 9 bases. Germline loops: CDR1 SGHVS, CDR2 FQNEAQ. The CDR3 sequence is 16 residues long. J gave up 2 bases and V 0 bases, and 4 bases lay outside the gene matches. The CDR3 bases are TGTGCCAGCAGCTTAGCGGGACAGGGAGGACAAGAGACCCAGTACGTC. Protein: CASSLAGQGGQETQYV.

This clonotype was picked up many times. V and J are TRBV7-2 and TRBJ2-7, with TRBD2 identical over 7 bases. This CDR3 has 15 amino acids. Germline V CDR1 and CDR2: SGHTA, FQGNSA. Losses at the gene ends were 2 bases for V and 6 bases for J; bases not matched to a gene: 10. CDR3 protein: CASSLPGRGVSEQYF. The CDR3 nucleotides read TGTGCCAGCAGCTTACCGGGACGGGGGGTTTCCGAGCAGTACTTC.

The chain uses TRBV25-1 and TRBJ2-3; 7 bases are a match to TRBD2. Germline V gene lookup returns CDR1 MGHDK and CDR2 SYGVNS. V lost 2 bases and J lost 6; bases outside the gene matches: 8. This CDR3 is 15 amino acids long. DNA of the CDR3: TGTGCCAGCAGTGAAGGGCGGGAGTTGGACGATACGCAGTATTTT. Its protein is CASSEGRELDDTQYF.

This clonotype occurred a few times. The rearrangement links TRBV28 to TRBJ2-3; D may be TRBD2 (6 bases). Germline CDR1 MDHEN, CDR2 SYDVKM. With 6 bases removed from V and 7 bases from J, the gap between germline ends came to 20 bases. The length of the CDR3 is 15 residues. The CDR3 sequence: CASRTRGLPQYTQYF. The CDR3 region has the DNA TGTGCCAGCAGGACTCGAGGACTACCTCAGTATACGCAGTATTTT.

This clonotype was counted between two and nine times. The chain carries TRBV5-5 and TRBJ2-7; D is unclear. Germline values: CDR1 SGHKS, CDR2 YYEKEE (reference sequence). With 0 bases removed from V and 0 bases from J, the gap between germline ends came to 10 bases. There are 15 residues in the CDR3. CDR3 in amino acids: CASSLDLQSSYEQYF. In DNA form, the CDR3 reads TGTGCCAGCAGCTTGGACCTCCAGAGCTCCTACGAGCAGTACTTC.